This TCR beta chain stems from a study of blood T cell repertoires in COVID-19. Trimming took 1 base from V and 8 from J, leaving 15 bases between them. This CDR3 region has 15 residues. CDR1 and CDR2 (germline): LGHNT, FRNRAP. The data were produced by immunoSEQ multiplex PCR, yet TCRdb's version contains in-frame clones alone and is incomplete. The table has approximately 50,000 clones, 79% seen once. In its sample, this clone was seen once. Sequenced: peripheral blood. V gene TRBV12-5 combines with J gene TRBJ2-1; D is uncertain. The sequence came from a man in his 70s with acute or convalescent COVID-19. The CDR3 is CASGLGLSESDEQFF. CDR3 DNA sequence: TGTGCTAGTGGTTTGGGCCTATCCGAGTCGGATGAGCAGTTCTTC. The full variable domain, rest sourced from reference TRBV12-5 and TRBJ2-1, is DARVTQTPRHKVTEMGQEVTMRCQPILGHNTVFWYRQTMMQGLELLAYFRNRAPLDDSGMPKDRFSAEMPDATLATLKIQPSEPRDSAVYFCASGLGLSESDEQFFGPGTRLTVL.